One sample yielded the 8 T cell receptor beta chains listed below, sequenced in a study of cytomegalovirus exposure and HLA in healthy donors. Primers: 60 Vbeta forward and 13 Jbeta reverse. This table comes from immunoSEQ multiplex PCR, and its TCRdb copy is limited to in-frame clones, with some not included. Of some 150,000 clones in the sample, 70% to 80% were seen once. Sequenced: PBMCs. The source of these receptors is a man in his fifties in good health and CMV-seropositive.

The chain joins TRBV7-9 to TRBJ2-1; 11 bases agree with TRBD1. J lost 9 bases, V lost 5 bases, and 9 bases had no gene match. CDR3 length: 15 amino acids. Germline V gives CDR1 SEHNR, CDR2 FQNEAQ (reference sequence). CDR3 in amino acids: CASSRSGQGAREQFF. CDR3 coding DNA: TGTGCCAGCAGCCGAAGTGGACAGGGGGCACGTGAGCAGTTCTTC.

This chain links TRBV30 with TRBJ2-5, with D maybe TRBD2 (6 bases). V lost 5 bases, J lost 5 bases, and 18 bases lay in between. This CDR3 is built from 14 residues. Per germline, CDR1 GTSNPN and CDR2 SVGIG (reference sequence). The DNA for the CDR3 is TGTGCCTGGCAAGAGGCGGGGTTTCAGGAGACCCAGTACTTC. Amino acid sequence: CAWQEAGFQETQYF.

This clone turned up a few times. V is TRBV27 and J is TRBJ2-5; TRBD2 agrees at 10 bases. Judging by the DNA end, TRBJ2-7 fits better; the J call may be wrong. The CDR3 has 16 amino acids. Germline CDR1 and CDR2: MNHEY and SMNVEV (reference sequence). Here the CDR3 DNA reads TGTGCCAGCAGTTTATTTTCTAGCGGGAGTGACTACGAGCAGTACTTC. Protein: CASSLFSSGSDYEQYF.

The V and J genes are TRBV28 and TRBJ1-1, with a possible D match to TRBD1 (5 bases). The V gene's germline CDR1 is MDHEN and CDR2 SYDVKM. V gave up 8 bases and J gave up 6 bases, with 16 bases separating them. CDR3 size: 13 residues. DNA of the CDR3: TGTGCCAGCCAACGTGGGGCCGGCTCTGAAGCTTTCTTT. It is translated as CASQRGAGSEAFF.

The chain has TRBV4-1 and TRBJ1-1, with 8 bases fitting TRBD1. The CDR3 covers 15 residues. V lost 0 bases to trimming and J lost 3 bases; unmatched junction nucleotides: 3. Germline-derived CDR1 and CDR2 are MGHRA and YSYEKL. CDR3 nucleotide sequence: TGCGCCAGCAGCCAAGATTTGGACAGGGACACTGAAGCTTTCTTT. It translates to CASSQDLDRDTEAFF.

The V gene is TRBV27, the J gene TRBJ1-5, with D unresolved. The CDR3 runs 13 residues. Germline V CDR1 and CDR2: MNHEY, SMNVEV (reference sequence). Trimming shortened V by 5 bases and J by 0 bases, and 5 bases separated the two germline ends. The CDR3 here is CASSNNSNQPQHF. The CDR3 DNA follows: TGTGCCAGCAGTAACAATAGCAATCAGCCCCAGCATTTT.

This clone was counted only a few times. For the CDR3, the DNA is TGTGCCAGCAGTCAAGAGGTTTATCAGCCCCAGCATTTT. It translates to CASSQEVYQPQHF. The rearrangement links TRBV6-6 to TRBJ1-5, with no clear D. This CDR3 has 13 amino acids. The V gene's germline CDR1 is MNHNY and CDR2 SVGAGI (reference sequence). The V and J ends lost 5 bases and 5 bases respectively, with 10 bases between them.

The chain combines TRBV15 with TRBJ1-4, with unresolved D. The CDR3 is 13 residues long. Trimming took off 2 bases at V and 5 bases at J, with 6 bases between the two ends. The germline CDR1 and CDR2 sequences are LNHNV and YYDKDF (reference sequence). The CDR3 here is CATSRQKNEKLFF. The CDR3 region has the DNA TGTGCCACCAGCAGACAGAAGAATGAAAAACTGTTTTTT. Filled out from reference TRBV15 and TRBJ1-4, the complete variable domain reads DAMVIQNPRYQVTQFGKPVTLSCSQTLNHNVMYWYQQKSSQAPKLLFHYYDKDFNNEADTPDNFQSRRPNTSFCFLDIRSPGLGDTAMYLCATSRQKNEKLFFGSGTQLSVL.